These 32 T cell receptor beta chains originate from one sample sequenced in a study of CD8 T cells in Susac syndrome. The RNA, about 0.45 to 1 ug, was put through reverse transcription using random hexamers. TCRdb analysed the immunoSEQ multiplex PCR reads with MiXCR anew, one entry per CDR3 protein. Here the sample spans some 200,000 distinct CDR3 sequences, about 95% being singletons. Sequences were obtained from CD4+ T cells from PBMCs. Receptors were obtained from a human donor in good health.

In this sample, this clonotype turned up once. CDR3 region: CSARVPVNTEAFF. In DNA form, the CDR3 reads TGCAGTGCTAGGGTCCCGGTGAACACTGAAGCTTTCTTT. V and J are TRBV20-1 and TRBJ1-1; D call uncertain. Between the trimmed V and J ends, which lost 3 bases and 0 bases, there was a span of 8 bases. The CDR3 sequence is 13 residues long. Per germline, CDR1 DFQATT and CDR2 SNEGSKA (reference sequence).

V and J are TRBV6-6 and TRBJ1-4, with TRBD1 matching over 8 bases. The CDR3 length is 12 residues. CDR1 MNHNY and CDR2 SVGAGI come from the germline V gene (reference sequence). J gave up 13 bases and V 4 bases, and 5 bases lay outside the gene matches. The DNA for the CDR3 is TGTGCCAGCAGTTCACGGACAGGGCTACTGTTTTTT. Its protein product is CASSSRTGLLFF.

V is TRBV30 and J is TRBJ2-3, with D tentatively TRBD1 or TRBD2 (5 bases each). Germline CDR1 is GTSNPN and CDR2 is SVGIG (reference sequence). The CDR3 length is 13 residues. The CDR3 nucleotides are TGTGCTCAAAACCGGGACAGCACAGATACGCAGTATTTT. Amino acids: CAQNRDSTDTQYF.

The V and J genes are TRBV20-1 and TRBJ2-7; unclear D gene. The CDR3 is 12 residues long. Per the germline V gene, CDR1 is DFQATT and CDR2 is SNEGSKA (reference sequence). The ends were cut back, 6 bases at V and 5 bases at J, with 14 bases in the middle. CDR3 amino acids: CSAPTSSDEQYF. The CDR3 DNA reads TGCAGTGCCCCGACCAGTTCCGACGAGCAGTACTTC.

The gene calls are TRBV30 and TRBJ1-2; no firm D call. Germline-derived CDR1 and CDR2 are GTSNPN and SVGIG (reference sequence). CDR3 length: 12 amino acids. With 0 bases removed from V and 8 bases from J, the gap between germline ends came to 10 bases. CDR3 region: CAWSVLQRGYTF. The CDR3 nucleotides read TGTGCCTGGAGTGTACTCCAACGAGGCTACACCTTC. Variable domain in full (rest from reference TRBV30 and TRBJ1-2): SQTIHQWPATLVQPVGSPLSLECTVEGTSNPNLYWYRQAAGRGLQLLFYSVGIGQISSEVPQNLSASRPQDRQFILSSKKLLLSDSGFYLCAWSVLQRGYTFGSGTRLTVV.

This chain connects TRBV27 to TRBJ2-6; TRBD1 matches at 8 bases. This CDR3 has 18 amino acids. Trimming removed 1 base from V and 0 bases from J; junction bases left unmatched: 5. Germline assignment: CDR1 MNHEY and CDR2 SMNVEV (reference sequence). The CDR3 is CASSLLGRGHSGANVLTF. Here the CDR3 DNA reads TGTGCCAGCAGTTTATTGGGCAGGGGGCACTCTGGGGCCAACGTCCTGACTTTC.

The chain has TRBV5-4 and TRBJ1-2; 9 positions match TRBD1. The germline V gene has CDR1 SGHNT and CDR2 YYREEE (reference sequence). The CDR3 runs 15 residues. Trimming at V came to 3 bases and at J to 4 bases, leaving 7 bases not matched to a gene. CDR3 residues: CASSWPGQGPYGYTF. The CDR3 nucleotides read TGTGCCAGCAGCTGGCCGGGACAGGGACCCTATGGCTACACCTTC.

The rearrangement links TRBV29-1 to TRBJ2-1, with TRBD1 matching 11 bases. The CDR3 spans 13 residues. Trimming took 4 bases from V and 8 from J; bases not matched to a gene: 4. Germline values: CDR1 SQVTM, CDR2 ANQGSEA. The DNA for the CDR3 is TGCAGCGTTGTAGGGACAGGGGGACATGAGCAGTTCTTC. Residues: CSVVGTGGHEQFF.

This clonotype has a single count. V is TRBV12-3 or TRBV12-4 and J is TRBJ2-1; D ambiguous. This CDR3 has 12 amino acids. The V and J ends lost 5 bases and 10 bases respectively, with 12 bases between them. CDR3 protein: CASSRRLDEQFF. The CDR3 DNA follows: TGTGCCAGCAGTCGGCGACTCGACGAGCAGTTCTTC.

The rearrangement uses TRBV9 and TRBJ2-3; TRBD2 aligns across 11 bases. The trim removed 2 bases at V and 0 bases at J, leaving 5 bases unmatched. Looked up from germline, CDR1 is SGDLS and CDR2 is YYNGEE. The CDR3 runs 17 residues. CDR3 amino acids: CASSVGTSGTSTDTQYF. The CDR3 DNA is TGTGCCAGCAGCGTCGGGACTAGCGGAACTAGCACAGATACGCAGTATTTT. Filled out from reference TRBV9 and TRBJ2-3, the complete variable domain reads DSGVTQTPKHLITATGQRVTLRCSPRSGDLSVYWYQQSLDQGLQFLIQYYNGEERAKGNILERFSAQQFPDLHSELNLSSLELGDSALYFCASSVGTSGTSTDTQYFGPGTRLTVL.

This chain joins TRBV12-3 or TRBV12-4 and TRBJ1-4; D gene uncertain. V gave up 6 bases and J gave up 5 bases, with 13 bases separating them. The CDR3 has 14 amino acids. CDR3 sequence reads: CASSPTGLNEKLFF. The CDR3 DNA follows: TGTGCCAGCAGCCCTACCGGGCTCAATGAAAAACTGTTTTTT.

The chain carries TRBV6-2 or TRBV6-3 and TRBJ2-1; 16 bases line up with TRBD2. CDR1 is MNHEY and CDR2 is SVGEGT in the germline V gene. The CDR3 is made up of 17 amino acids. The V and J ends lost 4 bases and 10 bases, in that order; junction bases with no gene match: 10. This chain's CDR3 is CASSSPGLAGGLREQFF. CDR3 bases: TGTGCCAGCAGTTCCCCGGGACTAGCGGGAGGGCTGAGGGAGCAGTTCTTC.

V usage is TRBV30 and J usage is TRBJ2-2; 7 bases agree with TRBD1. This CDR3 is built from 13 residues. Trimming at V came to 5 bases and at J to 3 bases, leaving 3 bases not matched to a gene. Germline V gene data show CDR1 as GTSNPN and CDR2 as SVGIG (reference sequence). CDR3 sequence (DNA): TGTGCCTGGGCCGGGACAGACACCGGGGAGCTGTTTTTT. Its protein product is CAWAGTDTGELFF.

V usage is TRBV9 and J usage is TRBJ2-3; D gene unclear. CDR1 is SGDLS and CDR2 is YYNGEE in the germline V gene. The CDR3 has 15 amino acids. V lost 0 bases and J 6 bases, leaving 14 bases between the germline ends. This chain's CDR3 is CASSVGWTFQDTQYF. CDR3 bases: TGTGCCAGCAGCGTAGGCTGGACCTTCCAGGATACGCAGTATTTT.

V usage is TRBV3-1 and J usage is TRBJ2-1, with unresolved D. The CDR3 has 16 residues. CDR1 LGHDT and CDR2 YNNKEL come from the germline V gene (reference sequence). Trimming removed 0 bases at V and 4 bases at J, with 13 bases between. The CDR3 DNA follows: TGTGCCAGCAGCCAAGAAAGGGCTGTAGGGTACAATGAGCAGTTCTTC. This encodes CASSQERAVGYNEQFF.

V gene TRBV5-4 combines with J gene TRBJ2-6, with D perhaps TRBD1 (6 bases). V was pared by 4 bases and J by 1 base, with 12 bases between. The CDR3 spans 16 residues. CDR1 SGHNT and CDR2 YYREEE come from the germline V gene (reference sequence). CDR3 sequence: CASSPTRGSGANVLTF. CDR3 sequence (DNA): TGTGCCAGCAGCCCAACTAGGGGGTCTGGGGCCAACGTCCTGACTTTC.

This chain uses TRBV4-2 with TRBJ2-2; 8 nucleotides line up with TRBD1. Per germline, CDR1 LGHNA and CDR2 YNFKEQ. The V and J ends lost 4 bases and 4 bases, in that order; junction bases with no gene match: 8. CDR3 size: 16 residues. The CDR3 nucleotides are TGTGCCAGCAGCCCCTCTCACGGACAGGGCACCGGGGAGCTGTTTTTT. Protein: CASSPSHGQGTGELFF.

V and J are TRBV28 and TRBJ2-5; 7 nucleotides agree with TRBD2. The germline V gene encodes CDR1 MDHEN and CDR2 SYDVKM. The V and J ends lost 7 bases and 4 bases, in that order; junction bases with no gene match: 15. This CDR3 is built from 16 residues. In DNA form, the CDR3 reads TGTGCCAGCATCCCCCGGGGACTATTAGGGAGAGAGACCCAGTACTTC. Translated: CASIPRGLLGRETQYF.

The CDR3 DNA reads TGTGCCAGCAGCTTACTCGCAGTCACAGATACGCAGTATTTT. Its protein product is CASSLLAVTDTQYF. The chain employs TRBV7-2 and TRBJ2-3; no reliable D call. Per the germline V gene, CDR1 is SGHTA and CDR2 is FQGNSA. V lost 2 bases and J lost 2, with 8 bases in between. The CDR3 consists of 14 residues.

The V gene is TRBV5-1, the J gene TRBJ2-2, with 7 nucleotides matching TRBD2. V gave up 0 bases and J gave up 7 bases; unmatched junction bases: 3. From germline, CDR1 is SGHRS and CDR2 YFSETQ. The length of the CDR3 is 14 residues. CDR3: CASSLALADGELFF. The CDR3 DNA follows: TGCGCCAGCAGCTTGGCCCTAGCGGACGGGGAGCTGTTTTTT.

The CDR3 region is CASSLVSRETQYF. CDR3 nucleotides: TGTGCCAGCAGCTTGGTTTCGCGGGAGACCCAGTACTTC. V is TRBV5-6 and J is TRBJ2-5, with unresolved D. CDR1 is SGHDT, CDR2 YYEEEE, per germline. V was trimmed by 0 bases and J by 5 bases, leaving 8 bases between them. The CDR3 is 13 amino acids. The entire variable domain, with the rest obtained from reference TRBV5-6 and TRBJ2-5, is as follows: DAGVTQSPTHLIKTRGQQVTLRCSPKSGHDTVSWYQQALGQGPQFIFQYYEEEERQRGNFPDRFSGHQFPNYSSELNVNALLLGDSALYLCASSLVSRETQYFGPGTRLLVL.

The rearrangement joins TRBV20-1 to TRBJ2-3; D gene uncertain. Germline CDR1 is DFQATT and CDR2 is SNEGSKA (reference sequence). V dropped 0 bases and J dropped 0 bases, with 13 bases sitting between them. The CDR3 extends over 16 amino acids. The DNA for the CDR3 is TGCAGTGCTAGAGACCCACGAACTTCTAGCACAGATACGCAGTATTTT. This sequence encodes CSARDPRTSSTDTQYF.

This chain joins TRBV5-1 and TRBJ2-1; weak D call: TRBD1 (6 bases). V was shortened by 4 bases and J by 8 bases, with 22 bases between the two germline ends. This CDR3 region has 16 residues. Germline V gene data show CDR1 as SGHRS and CDR2 as YFSETQ. The DNA of the CDR3 is TGCGCCAGCAGCCTCGGTACAGGGCAGTCATTCGATGAGCAGTTCTTC. The encoded protein is CASSLGTGQSFDEQFF.

This clonotype appeared a few times. This sequence joins TRBV27 and TRBJ2-3; no firm D call. The CDR3 extends over 12 amino acids. The V end was cut by 4 bases, the J end by 5 bases, with 7 bases between. Germline CDR1 is MNHEY and CDR2 is SMNVEV (reference sequence). The CDR3 DNA reads TGTGCCAGCAGTTCCACGGGAGATACGCAGTATTTT. It translates to CASSSTGDTQYF.

J is TRBJ1-1 and V is TRBV6-1; no definite D call. The V and J ends lost 3 bases and 1 base respectively, with 6 bases between them. The CDR3 contains 13 residues. Germline CDR1 is MNHNS and CDR2 is SASEGT. The CDR3 reads CASSEGRNTEAFF. CDR3 nucleotides: TGTGCCAGCAGTGAGGGTAGGAACACTGAAGCTTTCTTT.

The chain couples TRBV30 to TRBJ1-5; perhaps TRBD1 as D (5 bases). V was trimmed by 2 bases and J by 0 bases, leaving 8 bases between them. Per germline, CDR1 GTSNPN and CDR2 SVGIG (reference sequence). The CDR3 covers 14 residues. This CDR3 reads CAWSQGYSNQPQHF. The DNA of the CDR3 is TGTGCCTGGAGTCAGGGTTATAGCAATCAGCCCCAGCATTTT. Full variable domain (remainder filled in from reference TRBV30 and TRBJ1-5): SQTIHQWPATLVQPVGSPLSLECTVEGTSNPNLYWYRQAAGRGLQLLFYSVGIGQISSEVPQNLSASRPQDRQFILSSKKLLLSDSGFYLCAWSQGYSNQPQHFGDGTRLSIL.

This sequence joins TRBV29-1 and TRBJ2-5, with 7 bases fitting TRBD2. Germline trimming cut 7 bases from V and 2 bases from J; bases unmatched to any gene: 10. Germline V gene sequence: CDR1 SQVTM, CDR2 ANQGSEA. The CDR3 runs to 14 residues. The CDR3 coding sequence is TGCAGCGCCGAGGTATGGGGGGGACAAGAGACCCAGTACTTC. Translated, it gives CSAEVWGGQETQYF.

The chain couples TRBV12-3 or TRBV12-4 to TRBJ1-5, with D possibly TRBD1 on 6 matching bases. With 7 bases removed from V and 2 bases from J, the gap between germline ends came to 9 bases. The CDR3 sequence is 13 residues long. In nucleotides, the CDR3 is TGTGCCAGCAACCCAGGGGGCAATCAGCCCCAGCATTTT. As protein: CASNPGGNQPQHF.

The J gene is TRBJ2-5, the V gene TRBV27; possibly TRBD1 for D (5 bases). CDR1 and CDR2 (germline): MNHEY, SMNVEV (reference sequence). The CDR3 contains 15 residues. V was cut by 6 bases and J by 5 bases, with 19 bases left in between. CDR3 amino acids: CASSRRSQGWETQYF. The CDR3 coding sequence is TGTGCCAGCAGCAGACGTTCCCAGGGATGGGAGACCCAGTACTTC.

The chain links TRBV13 to TRBJ2-7; D is unresolved. The CDR3 is made up of 14 amino acids. Trimming cost V 2 bases and J 0 bases, with 8 bases left between them. Germline loops: CDR1 PRHDT, CDR2 FYEKMQ (reference sequence). CDR3 sequence (DNA): TGTGCCAGCAGCTTAAGGAGTACCTCCTACGAGCAGTACTTC. The encoded protein is CASSLRSTSYEQYF.

This chain connects TRBV6-1 to TRBJ2-2, with TRBD2 matching over 10 bases. With 5 bases clipped from V and 5 bases from J, the junction kept 8 bases outside the gene matches. The germline V gene has CDR1 MNHNS and CDR2 SASEGT. There are 16 residues in the CDR3. CDR3 sequence (DNA): TGTGCCAGCAGTCGGCTAGCGGGAGAGAAGACCGGGGAGCTGTTTTTT. Amino acid sequence: CASSRLAGEKTGELFF.

The chain uses TRBV9 and TRBJ2-7; 7 bases align to TRBD1. There are 16 residues in the CDR3. The germline V gene encodes CDR1 SGDLS and CDR2 YYNGEE. The V gene end was trimmed by 2 bases and the J gene end by 1 base; junction bases not matched to a gene: 9. The CDR3 nucleotides read TGTGCCAGCAGCGTCCAGGGGACAGTCAATTCCTACGAGCAGTACTTC. Protein sequence: CASSVQGTVNSYEQYF.